One sample yielded the 15 T cell receptor beta chains listed below, sequenced in a study of CD8+ T cells in alopecia areata. The authors extracted RNA and reverse transcribed it into cDNA as the sequencing template. Generated by immunoSEQ multiplex PCR, the TCRdb table keeps only in-frame clones and is missing some. The data contain about 160,000 clones, about three fifths of them seen just once; the ten biggest clones take up roughly 0.91%. Specified treatment: oral pan-JAK inhibitor, 5-10 mg twice daily. The input for sequencing was CD4+ T cells sorted from blood, taken at week 4, from a patient treated with tofacitinib. Source of these receptors: a human donor with alopecia areata.

The rearrangement links TRBV29-1 to TRBJ1-2, with D hard to call. The CDR3 extends over 14 amino acids. Trimming pared 2 bases from V and 4 bases from J, leaving 14 bases between. CDR1 and CDR2 from the germline V gene are SQVTM and ANQGSEA. CDR3 nucleotides: TGCAGCGTTGAATCCGAGACCGCCGCCTATGGCTACACCTTC. This codes for CSVESETAAYGYTF.

V is TRBV2 and J is TRBJ2-2, with 8 bases aligning to TRBD1. Germline V gives CDR1 SNHLY, CDR2 FYNNEI. CDR3 length: 15 amino acids. V shed 4 bases and J 7 bases; nucleotides not matched to a gene: 8. CDR3 in amino acids: CASSGTGNYGGELFF. The DNA for the CDR3 is TGTGCCAGCAGTGGGACAGGGAATTATGGCGGGGAGCTGTTTTTT.

This clone was seen only a few times. V usage is TRBV9 and J usage is TRBJ1-4; TRBD1 is a possible D gene (5 bases). V was shortened by 4 bases and J by 5 bases, with 18 bases between the two germline ends. CDR3 length: 16 amino acids. Germline V gene data show CDR1 as SGDLS and CDR2 as YYNGEE. Here the CDR3 reads CASSPTWAGPNEKLFF. The CDR3 DNA reads TGTGCCAGCAGCCCCACTTGGGCGGGACCAAATGAAAAACTGTTTTTT.

The chain employs TRBV7-2 and TRBJ2-7; the D is unclear. CDR3 length: 13 amino acids. The germline V gene has CDR1 SGHTA and CDR2 FQGNSA. V lost 1 base and J lost 7, with 11 bases in between. The CDR3 DNA follows: TGTGCCAGCAGCTTAGAACGGCCGCGGGAGCAGTACTTC. Protein sequence: CASSLERPREQYF.

Comment on this clone: This same CDR3 is encoded by further DNA sequences in the sample. The chain uses TRBV29-1 and TRBJ2-7; D gene uncertain. Germline CDR1 SQVTM, CDR2 ANQGSEA. The CDR3 extends over 12 amino acids. The V end was cut by 4 bases, the J end by 0 bases, with 7 bases between. The CDR3 sequence is CSVGASSYEQYF. The CDR3 DNA reads TGCAGCGTTGGGGCCAGCTCCTACGAGCAGTACTTC.

The J gene is TRBJ1-6, the V gene TRBV29-1, with 7 bases identical to TRBD1. This CDR3 contains 13 residues. Germline lookup yields CDR1 SQVTM and CDR2 ANQGSEA. J gave up 6 bases and V 4 bases, and 3 bases lay outside the gene matches. CDR3 bases: TGCAGCGTTGGGGAGGGGGCTAATTCACCCCTCCACTTT. Its protein is CSVGEGANSPLHF.

This clone is a singleton in its sample. This specimen includes other DNA sequences encoding the same CDR3. This chain links TRBV11-2 with TRBJ1-2; D is undetermined. Per the germline V gene, CDR1 is SGHAT and CDR2 is FQNNGV. Trimming removed 5 bases at V and 4 bases at J, with 11 bases between. This CDR3 contains 13 residues. CDR3 sequence reads: CASSPGPSYGYTF. In DNA form, the CDR3 reads TGTGCCAGCAGCCCCGGGCCTTCCTATGGCTACACCTTC.

The rearrangement joins TRBV6-5 to TRBJ2-6; D is ambiguous. The V gene lost 4 bases and the J gene lost 3 bases, with 7 bases spanning the gap. The CDR3 is 14 residues long. CDR1 is MNHEY and CDR2 is SVGAGI in the germline V gene. CDR3 loop: CASSFSGGANVLTF. The CDR3 nucleotides read TGTGCCAGCAGTTTCTCGGGTGGGGCCAACGTCCTGACTTTC.

The gene calls are TRBV29-1 and TRBJ2-7; D possibly corresponds to TRBD2 (5 bases). Germline-derived CDR1 and CDR2 are SQVTM and ANQGSEA. CDR3 length equals 11 residues. Trimming took off 7 bases at V and 7 bases at J, with 14 bases between the two ends. CDR3 in DNA: TGCAGCGCGGGATTGATTGGAGAGCAGTACTTC. It is translated as CSAGLIGEQYF.

This chain joins TRBV10-3 and TRBJ2-2; D gene uncertain. This CDR3 is 13 amino acids long. The germline V gene encodes CDR1 ENHRY and CDR2 SYGVKD. The V end lost 4 bases, the J end lost 2 bases, and 5 bases lay between the germline ends. This CDR3 reads CAISVDNTGELFF. CDR3 nucleotides: TGTGCCATCAGTGTGGATAACACCGGGGAGCTGTTTTTT.

The count of this clone is one. V gene TRBV30 combines with J gene TRBJ1-4; D not certain. This CDR3 region has 14 residues. V lost 0 bases and J lost 6, with 11 bases in between. CDR1 GTSNPN and CDR2 SVGIG come from the germline V gene (reference sequence). CDR3: CAWSVGGSDEKLFF. Written as DNA, the CDR3 is TGTGCCTGGAGTGTTGGCGGATCGGATGAAAAACTGTTTTTT.

This clone was counted once. The V and J genes are TRBV29-1 and TRBJ1-2; D remains ambiguous. There are 12 residues in the CDR3. From germline, CDR1 is SQVTM and CDR2 ANQGSEA. V was pared by 5 bases and J by 8 bases, with 15 bases between. DNA of the CDR3: TGCAGCGTTACCGAAGGGATGGAGGGCTACACCTTC. It codes for CSVTEGMEGYTF.

The gene calls are TRBV4-3 and TRBJ2-4; possible D gene TRBD1, 5 bases. The CDR3 loop spans 15 amino acids. Germline V gene sequence: CDR1 LGHNA, CDR2 YSLEER. Trimming pared 3 bases from V and 0 bases from J, leaving 9 bases between. CDR3 in amino acids: CASSQGTGAKNIQYF. The CDR3 DNA follows: TGCGCCAGCAGCCAGGGTACAGGAGCCAAAAACATTCAGTACTTC.

In DNA form, the CDR3 reads TGCGCCAGCAGCCATCACTTTCAGTCGAACACCGGGGAGCTGTTTTTT. It encodes CASSHHFQSNTGELFF. The V and J genes are TRBV4-3 and TRBJ2-2; D is unresolved. In germline, CDR1 is LGHNA, CDR2 YSLEER. CDR3 length equals 16 residues. The V end was cut by 3 bases, the J end by 0 bases, with 11 bases between.

A remark on this clone: This specimen includes other DNA sequences encoding the same CDR3. V usage is TRBV30 and J usage is TRBJ2-3, with unresolved D. The ends were cut back, 5 bases at V and 1 base at J, with 7 bases in the middle. This CDR3 region has 12 residues. CDR1 GTSNPN and CDR2 SVGIG come from the germline V gene (reference sequence). CDR3: CAWSGGTDTQYF. The CDR3 DNA follows: TGTGCCTGGTCGGGCGGCACAGATACGCAGTATTTT.